This TCR beta chain was recovered during a study of OX40 agonist ivuxolimab in advanced cancers. Measured with immunoSEQ multiplex PCR; TCRdb has only the in-frame clones, and not every one. This sample yields tens of thousands of clones, of which approximately 78% are seen a single time; approximately 2% belongs to the top ten. Trimming removed 6 bases at V and 1 base at J, with 12 bases between. The germline V gene encodes CDR1 MNHNY and CDR2 SVGAGI (reference sequence). The CDR3 is 14 amino acids. The sample consisted of CD4+ or CD8+ T cells sorted from blood, taken in a trial of the OX40 agonist ivuxolimab. The clonotype was recovered from an adult with an advanced solid tumor such as melanoma, head and neck, liver or kidney cancer. The genes are TRBV6-6 and TRBJ1-1, with D tentatively TRBD1 (5 bases). The CDR3 reads CASRKTDSNTEAFF. The DNA of the CDR3 is TGTGCCAGCAGAAAGACAGACTCGAACACTGAAGCTTTCTTT.